The 9 T cell receptor beta chains below all came from one sample that was sequenced in a study of blood T cell repertoires in COVID-19. The method was immunoSEQ multiplex PCR; TCRdb's version includes in-frame clones alone and lacks a portion of them. Of just over 350,000 clones in the sample, 80% to 90% are singletons; the top ten hold around 7.5%. The sequenced sample consisted of peripheral blood. The receptors here all came from a woman in her sixties with COVID-19, enrolled during active disease.

The chain recombines TRBV9 with TRBJ2-2; D remains ambiguous. This CDR3 spans 19 amino acids. Germline lookup yields CDR1 SGDLS and CDR2 YYNGEE. Trimming took 0 bases from V and 0 from J, leaving 18 bases between them. The CDR3 region has the DNA TGTGCCAGCAGCGTAGAGTTCCGGGTGGCCTCTTCGAACACCGGGGAGCTGTTTTTT. Its translation is CASSVEFRVASSNTGELFF.

The chain is built from TRBV4-1 and TRBJ1-5; perhaps TRBD1 as D (5 bases). In germline, CDR1 is MGHRA, CDR2 YSYEKL. This CDR3 contains 18 residues. The V gene lost 0 bases and the J gene lost 7 bases, with 22 bases spanning the gap. The CDR3 DNA sequence: TGCGCCAGCAGCCAAGATCCCCCGGTTAGGGGAATGGAACAGCCCCAGCATTTT. Its translation: CASSQDPPVRGMEQPQHF.

This clone occurred once. J is TRBJ1-1 and V is TRBV7-3, with 8 bases identical to TRBD1. The CDR3 runs 12 residues. Trimming at V came to 5 bases and at J to 8 bases, leaving 4 bases not matched to a gene. The germline V gene encodes CDR1 SGHTA and CDR2 FQGTGA. The CDR3 here is CASSPGQGEAFF. The CDR3 DNA sequence: TGTGCCAGCAGCCCAGGACAGGGAGAAGCTTTCTTT. Drawing the rest from reference TRBV7-3 and TRBJ1-1, the complete variable domain is GAGVSQTPSNKVTEKGKYVELRCDPISGHTALYWYRQSLGQGPEFLIYFQGTGAADDSGLPNDRFFAVRPEGSVSTLKIQRTERGDSAVYLCASSPGQGEAFFGQGTRLTVV.

This rearrangement joins TRBV11-3 to TRBJ1-2, with 8 bases identical to TRBD1. Per the germline V gene, CDR1 is SGHNT and CDR2 is YENEEA. The trim removed 4 bases at V and 3 bases at J, leaving 4 bases unmatched. The CDR3 is 14 residues long. CDR3 protein: CASSSQGVHYGYTF. In nucleotides, the CDR3 is TGTGCCAGCAGCTCACAGGGGGTACACTATGGCTACACCTTC.

The chain joins TRBV5-6 to TRBJ2-3, with TRBD2 matching over 11 bases. This CDR3 comprises 15 residues. J was trimmed by 6 bases and V by 4 bases; bases with no gene match: 7. In germline, CDR1 is SGHDT, CDR2 YYEEEE. CDR3 region: CASSLSGGAIDTQYF. The CDR3 DNA sequence: TGTGCCAGCAGCCTTAGCGGGGGGGCGATTGATACGCAGTATTTT.

The chain carries TRBV5-1 and TRBJ2-3, with D uncertain. The CDR3 is 14 residues long. Germline V gives CDR1 SGHRS, CDR2 YFSETQ. The V end was cut by 0 bases, the J end by 6 bases, with 11 bases between. CDR3 residues: CASSLAVPGDTQYF. DNA for the CDR3: TGCGCCAGCAGCTTGGCAGTACCCGGGGATACGCAGTATTTT.

This chain uses TRBV4-2 with TRBJ2-3, with 12 positions matching TRBD2. Germline trimming cut 0 bases from V and 8 bases from J; bases unmatched to any gene: 6. The CDR3 runs to 16 residues. Germline CDR1 is LGHNA and CDR2 is YNFKEQ. CDR3 DNA sequence: TGTGCCAGCAGCCAAGACCTAGCGGGGGGGCAGGCTACGCAGTATTTT. It is translated as CASSQDLAGGQATQYF.

The chain uses TRBV28 and TRBJ1-1; a possible D gene is TRBD1 (6 bases). The CDR3 totals 16 residues. CDR1 is MDHEN and CDR2 is SYDVKM in the germline V gene. Between the trimmed V and J ends, which lost 4 bases and 0 bases, there was a span of 15 bases. The CDR3: CASSSLRGALNTEAFF. In nucleotides, the CDR3 is TGTGCCAGCAGTTCCCTGCGGGGGGCCCTGAACACTGAAGCTTTCTTT.

CDR3 residues: CASRPNLRPGNTIYF. The DNA for the CDR3 is TGTGCCAGCAGACCAAACCTCCGCCCGGGGAACACCATATATTTT. The chain has TRBV7-9 and TRBJ1-3; no reliable D call. The CDR3 consists of 15 residues. CDR1 is SEHNR and CDR2 is FQNEAQ in the germline V gene (reference sequence). V was pared by 6 bases and J by 7 bases, with 19 bases between.